These T cell receptor beta chains were read from a single sample in a study of shared T cell receptors in the human thymus. The data were produced by immunoSEQ multiplex PCR, yet TCRdb's version contains in-frame clones alone and is incomplete. The data show roughly 500,000 clones, with around 78% seen just once and less than 0.015% held by the top ten. The data were also submitted as part of a second study, on human thymus T cells.

Sequencing input: thymocytes. The source is a boy under two years old with a congenital heart defect. The CDR3 runs from the conserved cysteine through the conserved F or W. A D gene is named only where the DNA matches it firmly. Clone size, where shown, is once, few, many, or a class for clones that have expanded.

d_call: NA; v_call: TRBV30; j_call: TRBJ2-7; clone_size: NA; cdr3_length: 19; cdr3_aa: CAWSLPRTVRPNRPYEQYF; cdr3_nt: TGTGCCTGGAGCCTCCCCAGGACAGTTCGGCCCAACCGGCCCTACGAGCAGTACTTC
d_call: TRBD2; v_call: TRBV10-3; j_call: TRBJ2-5; clone_size: NA; cdr3_length: 14; cdr3_aa: CAIRHGLAVETQYF; cdr3_nt: TGTGCCATCAGACACGGACTAGCCGTTGAGACCCAGTACTTC
d_call: TRBD1; v_call: TRBV28; j_call: TRBJ1-3; clone_size: NA; cdr3_length: 18; cdr3_aa: CASSLERDRGRGGNTIYF; cdr3_nt: TGTGCCAGCAGTTTAGAGAGGGACAGGGGGCGAGGTGGAAACACCATATATTTT
d_call: TRBD1; v_call: TRBV30; j_call: TRBJ2-3; clone_size: NA; cdr3_length: 16; cdr3_aa: CAWSREPGQGTDTQYF; cdr3_nt: TGTGCCTGGAGTCGGGAACCGGGACAGGGGACAGATACGCAGTATTTT
d_call: TRBD2; v_call: TRBV14; j_call: TRBJ2-7; clone_size: NA; cdr3_length: 16; cdr3_aa: CASSHLGTSGPYEQYF; cdr3_nt: TGTGCCAGCAGCCACCTCGGGACTAGCGGACCCTACGAGCAGTACTTC
d_call: TRBD2; v_call: TRBV7-7; j_call: TRBJ2-7; clone_size: NA; cdr3_length: 22; cdr3_aa: CASSPSQTGFTSGSGEPYEQYF; cdr3_nt: TGTGCCAGCAGCCCGTCCCAGACAGGGTTCACTAGCGGGAGTGGAGAGCCCTACGAGCAGTACTTC
d_call: TRBD2; v_call: TRBV27; j_call: TRBJ2-3; clone_size: NA; cdr3_length: 14; cdr3_aa: CATTRAGGLDTQYF; cdr3_nt: TGTGCCACCACCAGAGCGGGGGGGTTGGATACGCAGTATTTT
d_call: NA; v_call: TRBV30; j_call: TRBJ2-7; clone_size: NA; cdr3_length: 15; cdr3_aa: CAWSLSWSLGYEQYF; cdr3_nt: TGTGCCTGGAGCCTGTCCTGGAGTTTAGGCTACGAGCAGTACTTC
d_call: TRBD2; v_call: TRBV5-1; j_call: TRBJ2-1; clone_size: NA; cdr3_length: 16; cdr3_aa: CASSPGLAGLYNEQFF; cdr3_nt: TGCGCCAGCAGTCCAGGACTAGCGGGGCTCTACAATGAGCAGTTCTTC
d_call: NA; v_call: TRBV6-1; j_call: TRBJ1-1; clone_size: NA; cdr3_length: 12; cdr3_aa: CASSQRGGEAFF; cdr3_nt: TGTGCCAGCAGCCAAAGAGGGGGTGAAGCTTTCTTT
d_call: NA; v_call: TRBV4-1; j_call: TRBJ2-7; clone_size: NA; cdr3_length: 14; cdr3_aa: CASSQVQTSYEQYF; cdr3_nt: TGCGCCAGCAGCCAAGTACAGACCTCCTACGAGCAGTACTTC
d_call: TRBD1; v_call: TRBV19; j_call: TRBJ2-5; clone_size: NA; cdr3_length: 18; cdr3_aa: CASSIEQGAGQGQETQYF; cdr3_nt: TGTGCCAGTAGTATAGAGCAGGGGGCGGGACAGGGCCAAGAGACCCAGTACTTC
d_call: NA; v_call: TRBV2; j_call: TRBJ1-5; clone_size: few; cdr3_length: 16; cdr3_aa: CASSEGHEGEVQPQHF; cdr3_nt: TGTGCCAGCAGTGAAGGACATGAGGGGGAAGTTCAGCCCCAGCATTTT
d_call: NA; v_call: TRBV6-1; j_call: TRBJ2-7; clone_size: NA; cdr3_length: 16; cdr3_aa: CASSEKRGRISYEQYF; cdr3_nt: TGTGCCAGCAGTGAAAAGCGCGGAAGAATCTCCTACGAGCAGTACTTC
d_call: TRBD2; v_call: TRBV5-1; j_call: TRBJ2-1; clone_size: once; cdr3_length: 18; cdr3_aa: CASSLVGSGGITYNEQFF; cdr3_nt: TGCGCCAGCAGCTTGGTAGGTAGCGGGGGGATTACGTACAATGAGCAGTTCTTC
d_call: TRBD1; v_call: TRBV29-1; j_call: TRBJ2-4; clone_size: few; cdr3_length: 14; cdr3_aa: CSPWDRVAKNIQYF; cdr3_nt: TGCAGCCCCTGGGACAGGGTAGCCAAAAACATTCAGTACTTC
d_call: NA; v_call: TRBV11-2; j_call: TRBJ1-2; clone_size: NA; cdr3_length: 14; cdr3_aa: CASSLADRHYGYTF; cdr3_nt: TGTGCCAGCAGCTTGGCCGACAGACACTATGGCTACACCTTC
d_call: TRBD1; v_call: TRBV7-2; j_call: TRBJ1-2; clone_size: NA; cdr3_length: 17; cdr3_aa: CASRVTGGPPPNYGYTF; cdr3_nt: TGTGCCAGCAGAGTGACAGGGGGCCCGCCCCCTAACTATGGCTACACCTTC
d_call: TRBD1; v_call: TRBV5-8; j_call: TRBJ1-1; clone_size: NA; cdr3_length: 15; cdr3_aa: CASSYRGTGQGEAFF; cdr3_nt: TGTGCCAGCAGCTACCGTGGGACGGGACAGGGAGAAGCTTTCTTT
d_call: TRBD2; v_call: TRBV5-1; j_call: TRBJ2-2; clone_size: NA; cdr3_length: 15; cdr3_aa: CASSSGLGDTGELFF; cdr3_nt: TGCGCCAGCAGCTCGGGACTAGGGGACACCGGGGAGCTGTTTTTT
d_call: NA; v_call: TRBV9; j_call: TRBJ2-3; clone_size: NA; cdr3_length: 15; cdr3_aa: CASSVKGEGTDTQYF; cdr3_nt: TGTGCCAGCAGCGTAAAGGGGGAAGGCACAGATACGCAGTATTTT
d_call: NA; v_call: TRBV23-1; j_call: TRBJ1-2; clone_size: NA; cdr3_length: 24; cdr3_aa: CASSQVRGLEGVFRGPTPDYGYTF; cdr3_nt: TGCGCCAGCAGTCAAGTGCGGGGCCTTGAGGGAGTCTTTAGAGGGCCAACGCCGGACTATGGCTACACCTTC
d_call: TRBD1; v_call: TRBV29-1; j_call: TRBJ1-2; clone_size: NA; cdr3_length: 15; cdr3_aa: CSVEYGTGRDYGYTF; cdr3_nt: TGCAGCGTTGAATACGGGACAGGGAGGGACTATGGCTACACCTTC
d_call: NA; v_call: TRBV6-4; j_call: TRBJ2-1; clone_size: NA; cdr3_length: 14; cdr3_aa: CASKNPASDNEQFF; cdr3_nt: TGTGCCAGCAAGAATCCGGCTAGCGACAATGAGCAGTTCTTC
d_call: NA; v_call: TRBV10-3; j_call: TRBJ1-5; clone_size: NA; cdr3_length: 15; cdr3_aa: CAIPWAEGSNQPQHF; cdr3_nt: TGTGCCATCCCCTGGGCGGAGGGGAGCAATCAGCCCCAGCATTTT
d_call: TRBD1; v_call: TRBV6-5; j_call: TRBJ2-7; clone_size: NA; cdr3_length: 15; cdr3_aa: CASSPGQGQPYEQYF; cdr3_nt: TGTGCCAGCAGTCCCGGACAGGGTCAACCCTACGAGCAGTACTTC
d_call: TRBD2; v_call: TRBV4-1; j_call: TRBJ2-7; clone_size: NA; cdr3_length: 17; cdr3_aa: CASSQAPAGDKPYEQYF; cdr3_nt: TGCGCCAGCAGCCAAGCCCCAGCGGGAGACAAACCCTACGAGCAGTACTTC
d_call: NA; v_call: TRBV11-2; j_call: TRBJ2-7; clone_size: once; cdr3_length: 14; cdr3_aa: CASSLGEDSYEQYF; cdr3_nt: TGTGCCAGCAGCCTTGGGGAGGACTCCTACGAGCAGTACTTC
d_call: TRBD1; v_call: TRBV10-3; j_call: TRBJ1-1; clone_size: NA; cdr3_length: 13; cdr3_aa: CATADRGGTEAFF; cdr3_nt: TGTGCCACCGCGGACAGGGGGGGAACTGAAGCTTTCTTT
d_call: TRBD2; v_call: TRBV9; j_call: TRBJ2-7; clone_size: once; cdr3_length: 15; cdr3_aa: CASSVGREGLGEQYF; cdr3_nt: TGTGCCAGCAGCGTAGGGCGGGAGGGCCTGGGGGAGCAGTACTTC
d_call: TRBD2; v_call: TRBV7-2; j_call: TRBJ2-7; clone_size: NA; cdr3_length: 15; cdr3_aa: CASSQIAGGIYEQYF; cdr3_nt: TGTGCCAGCAGCCAAATAGCGGGAGGAATCTACGAGCAGTACTTC
d_call: NA; v_call: TRBV7-2; j_call: TRBJ1-1; clone_size: NA; cdr3_length: 14; cdr3_aa: CASSLGAGRTEAFF; cdr3_nt: TGTGCCAGCAGCTTAGGGGCAGGGCGGACTGAAGCTTTCTTT
d_call: TRBD2; v_call: TRBV11-2; j_call: TRBJ2-3; clone_size: NA; cdr3_length: 16; cdr3_aa: CASSLDLSPTSGTQYF; cdr3_nt: TGTGCCAGCAGCTTAGATCTCTCTCCTACTAGCGGTACGCAGTATTTT
d_call: NA; v_call: TRBV11-3; j_call: TRBJ2-7; clone_size: NA; cdr3_length: 14; cdr3_aa: CASSPRPQSSEQYF; cdr3_nt: TGTGCCAGCAGCCCCCGCCCCCAGTCCTCCGAGCAGTACTTC